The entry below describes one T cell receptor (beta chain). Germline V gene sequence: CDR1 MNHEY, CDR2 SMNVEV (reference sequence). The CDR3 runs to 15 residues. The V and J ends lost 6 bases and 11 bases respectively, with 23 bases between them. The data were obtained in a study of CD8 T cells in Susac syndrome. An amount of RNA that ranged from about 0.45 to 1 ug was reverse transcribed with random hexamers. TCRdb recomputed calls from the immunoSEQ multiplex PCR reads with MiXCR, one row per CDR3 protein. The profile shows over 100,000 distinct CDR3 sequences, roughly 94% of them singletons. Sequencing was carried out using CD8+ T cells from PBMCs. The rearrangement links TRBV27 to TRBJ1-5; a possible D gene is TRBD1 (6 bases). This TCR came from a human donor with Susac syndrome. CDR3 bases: TGTGCCAGCAGCCCCGGGGGGGGCGGGAGCTGGGCCCAGCATTTT. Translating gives CASSPGGGGSWAQHF.